What follows is one T cell receptor beta chain and its context. The antigen is not known. The sample belongs to a study of blood T cells in healthy people across ages. Whole-study results and caveats: Relative to aged donors, long-lived donors carried more naive CD4+ cells and displayed higher diversity. TCR beta diversity, measured per million T cells, fell in a roughly linear way with age.

Combining a sample-barcoded 5' primer with a J-beta primer mix, a second PCR ran for 7 to 11 cycles. The template-switch adaptor was a 5' adaptor with 12 random nucleotides. It tagged each cDNA molecule. Per sample, CDR3-containing paired-end reads numbered at least 2.5 million. Each CDR3 protein is one row after TCRdb ran MiXCR on the 5' RACE reads. The table includes some 1,800,000 distinct CDR3 sequences, about 39% detected once. What was sequenced was blood. The TCR was taken from a human donor in good health.

The CDR3 DNA sequence: TGTGCCAGCAGCGCCCAGGGGGCCAACACTGAAGCTTTCTTT. This codes for CASSAQGANTEAFF. The chain couples TRBV7-2 to TRBJ1-1; 8 nucleotides line up with TRBD1. J was trimmed by 2 bases and V by 5 bases; bases with no gene match: 4. Germline V gene lookup returns CDR1 SGHTA and CDR2 FQGNSA. This CDR3 has 14 residues.